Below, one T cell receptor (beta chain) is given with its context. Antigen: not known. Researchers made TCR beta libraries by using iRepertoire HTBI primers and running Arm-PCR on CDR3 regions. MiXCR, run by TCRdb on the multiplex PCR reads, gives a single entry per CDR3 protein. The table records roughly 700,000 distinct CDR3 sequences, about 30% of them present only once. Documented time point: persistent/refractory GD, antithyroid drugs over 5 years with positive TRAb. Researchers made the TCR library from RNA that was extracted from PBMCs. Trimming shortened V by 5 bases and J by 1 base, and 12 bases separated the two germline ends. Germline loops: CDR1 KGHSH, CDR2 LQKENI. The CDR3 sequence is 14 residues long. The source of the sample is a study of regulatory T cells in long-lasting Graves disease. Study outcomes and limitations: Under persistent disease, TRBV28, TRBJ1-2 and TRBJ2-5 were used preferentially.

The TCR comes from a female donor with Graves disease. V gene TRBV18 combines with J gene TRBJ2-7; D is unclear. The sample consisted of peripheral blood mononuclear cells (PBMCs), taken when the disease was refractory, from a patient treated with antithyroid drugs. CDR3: CASSGPTRSYEQYF. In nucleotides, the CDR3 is TGTGCCAGCTCAGGTCCGACAAGATCCTACGAGCAGTACTTC.